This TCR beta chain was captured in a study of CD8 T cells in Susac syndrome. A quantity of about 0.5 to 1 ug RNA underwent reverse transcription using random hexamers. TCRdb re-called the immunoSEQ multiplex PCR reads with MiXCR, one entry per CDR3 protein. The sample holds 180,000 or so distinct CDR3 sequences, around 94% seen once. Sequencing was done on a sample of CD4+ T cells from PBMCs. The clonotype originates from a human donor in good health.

CDR3 amino acids: CASSLSGLDSDTQYF. CDR3 DNA sequence: TGCGCCAGCAGCTTGTCGGGACTAGATTCAGATACGCAGTATTTT. The chain couples TRBV5-1 to TRBJ2-3, with 8 positions matching TRBD2. The germline V gene has CDR1 SGHRS and CDR2 YFSETQ. The CDR3 is 15 amino acids. Trimming removed 1 base from V and 4 bases from J; junction bases left unmatched: 5. Complete variable domain (other parts from reference TRBV5-1 and TRBJ2-3): KAGVTQTPRYLIKTRGQQVTLSCSPISGHRSVSWYQQTPGQGLQFLFEYFSETQRNKGNFPGRFSGRQFSNSRSEMNVSTLELGDSALYLCASSLSGLDSDTQYFGPGTRLTVL.